This is a list of T cell receptor beta chains from one sample in a study of chemoradiotherapy in HPV16-positive cancers. Assay used: immunoSEQ multiplex PCR; TCRdb lists only in-frame clones, some missing. This table has approximately 35,000 clones, over 75% appearing once. The sample in question was blood, obtained from a patient who underwent chemoradiotherapy. Receptors originate from a human donor with HPV-associated anogenital cancer. Both conserved end residues are part of each CDR3. D genes are given only for firm matches. Expanded clones get a size class; other rows say once, few or many, or leave the size out.

j_call	d_call	clone_size	v_call	cdr3_nt	cdr3_aa
TRBJ2-2	NA	NA	TRBV20-1	TGCAGTGCTAGTGAGGCCGGGGAGCTGTTTTTT	CSASEAGELFF
TRBJ2-3	TRBD2	NA	TRBV5-4	TGTGCCAGCAGCCCCCCCGGGGGGGATACGCAGTATTTT	CASSPPGGDTQYF
TRBJ2-7	NA	NA	TRBV19	TGTGCCAGTAGTAGGGACACGGGCTCCTACGAGCAGTACTTC	CASSRDTGSYEQYF
TRBJ1-5	NA	NA	TRBV7-9	TGTGCCAGCAGCGCGGGACCCCAGCCCCAGCATTTT	CASSAGPQPQHF
TRBJ1-1	NA	few	TRBV2	TGTGCCAGCAGTGTGGCCAGCCCGAACACTGAAGCTTTCTTT	CASSVASPNTEAFF
TRBJ1-2	NA	NA	TRBV6-5	TGTGCCAGCAGTTACTACAACACAGGGTCCTATGGCTACACCTTC	CASSYYNTGSYGYTF
TRBJ2-3	TRBD1	NA	TRBV5-1	TGCGCCAGCAGTACAGGGGGCTTCCCAGATACGCAGTATTTT	CASSTGGFPDTQYF
TRBJ2-7	TRBD2	NA	TRBV10-2	TGCGCCAGCACGGGACTAGCGGGGACATACGAGCAGTACTTC	CASTGLAGTYEQYF
TRBJ1-1	NA	NA	TRBV18	TGTGCCAGCTCACGGGCGGGGGGGCGCAGGAACACTGAAGCTTTCTTT	CASSRAGGRRNTEAFF
TRBJ1-2	NA	NA	TRBV9	TGTGCCAGCAGCCCCTCTTTAGACCTCCCGGTGGGCTACACCTTC	CASSPSLDLPVGYTF